This record covers a single TCR beta chain. Its antigen is not known. This sample is drawn from a study of cytomegalovirus exposure and HLA in healthy donors. This PCR relied on a set of 60 Vbeta primers and 13 Jbeta primers. TCRdb keeps only in-frame clones here, not all; method: immunoSEQ multiplex PCR. In the table there are 100,000 to 150,000 clones, approximately 87% of which are singletons. The CDR3 loop spans 13 amino acids. Germline V gene lookup returns CDR1 MNHEY and CDR2 SMNVEV (reference sequence). Trimming removed 3 bases from V and 1 base from J, with 6 bases in between. Study-wide findings and caveats: Highly shared variants forming one cluster were likely a sequencing artifact.

The sequenced sample consisted of PBMCs. The sequence was obtained from a man aged 35-49 years in good health and CMV-seronegative. This sequence joins TRBV27 and TRBJ1-2; TRBD1 is a possible D gene (5 bases). The DNA of the CDR3 is TGTGCCAGCAGTTTTGACAGTAACTATGGCTACACCTTC. Amino acid sequence: CASSFDSNYGYTF.